The 12 T cell receptor beta chains given below trace back to one sample, sequenced in a study of T cell responses to AZD1222 COVID-19 vaccine. Only in-frame clones appear in the TCRdb table, and some are missing; sequencing was by immunoSEQ multiplex PCR. This sample has about 56,000 clones, with 80% to 90% found just once. This material consisted of peripheral blood, taken on day 0 of AZD1222 vaccination. These receptors were collected from an adult in good health.

This chain uses TRBV11-2 with TRBJ1-4; 7 bases are a match to TRBD1. Germline CDR1 and CDR2: SGHAT and FQNNGV. J lost 4 bases, V lost 6 bases, and 8 bases had no gene match. CDR3 size: 15 residues. The CDR3, as DNA: TGTGCCAGCAGGGACTTGGGACAGCTTAATGAAAAACTGTTTTTT. This sequence encodes CASRDLGQLNEKLFF.

The rearrangement uses TRBV19 and TRBJ2-1; 8 nucleotides match TRBD2. Germline-derived CDR1 and CDR2 are LNHDA and SQIVND (reference sequence). Germline trimming cut 3 bases from V and 5 bases from J; bases unmatched to any gene: 6. This CDR3 is built from 15 residues. CDR3 region: CASSILSGGNNEQFF. The CDR3 DNA follows: TGTGCCAGTAGTATCCTAAGCGGGGGCAACAATGAGCAGTTCTTC.

In DNA form, the CDR3 reads TGTGCCAGCCACCCCGGGGAGGTGGGCAATCAGCCCCAGCATTTT. The encoded protein is CASHPGEVGNQPQHF. V gene TRBV19 combines with J gene TRBJ1-5, with D uncertain. The V end was cut by 9 bases, the J end by 2 bases, with 17 bases between. Germline loops: CDR1 LNHDA, CDR2 SQIVND (reference sequence). The CDR3 length is 15 residues. The variable domain in full, completed from reference TRBV19 and TRBJ1-5, reads DGGITQSPKYLFRKEGQNVTLSCEQNLNHDAMYWYRQDPGQGLRLIYYSQIVNDFQKGDIAEGYSVSREKKESFPLTVTSAQKNPTAFYLCASHPGEVGNQPQHFGDGTRLSIL.

This chain joins TRBV27 and TRBJ2-7; 7 positions match TRBD1. Germline V gene data show CDR1 as MNHEY and CDR2 as SMNVEV (reference sequence). J lost 10 bases, V lost 4 bases, and 7 bases had no gene match. The CDR3 consists of 12 residues. The CDR3 coding sequence is TGTGCCAGCAGTTCCTACAGGACAGGACAGTACTTC. Amino acids: CASSSYRTGQYF.

CDR3 protein: CASSYGVAGEQYF. For the CDR3, the DNA is TGTGCCAGCAGTTACGGCGTGGCGGGAGAGCAGTACTTC. The chain is built from TRBV6-5 and TRBJ2-7, with TRBD2 as a possible D gene (6 bases). Trimming left V 2 bases short and J 7 bases short, with 12 bases between. The CDR3 loop spans 13 amino acids. Germline CDR1 and CDR2: MNHEY and SVGAGI.

The chain has TRBV6-5 and TRBJ1-3, with a possible D match to TRBD1 (5 bases). Trimming stripped 0 bases from V and 0 bases from J, with 9 bases between. This CDR3 contains 16 residues. CDR1 is MNHEY, CDR2 SVGAGI, per germline. Here the CDR3 reads CASSYSQVTSGNTIYF. The CDR3 DNA sequence: TGTGCCAGCAGTTACTCACAGGTCACCTCTGGAAACACCATATATTTT.

This chain connects TRBV27 to TRBJ2-2; D is possibly TRBD1 (5 bases). Trimming stripped 4 bases from V and 3 bases from J, with 12 bases between. The CDR3 runs 15 residues. Germline V gives CDR1 MNHEY, CDR2 SMNVEV (reference sequence). CDR3 sequence (DNA): TGTGCCAGCAGTTACTTTGGGGCTTACACCGGGGAGCTGTTTTTT. Amino acids: CASSYFGAYTGELFF.

This clone occurred once. CDR3 in DNA: TGTGCCAGCCAGTTTGTGGCAGGGCAACGAGGCTATGGCTACACCTTC. Its protein product is CASQFVAGQRGYGYTF. The V call is TRBV28, the J call TRBJ1-2; possible D gene TRBD1, 5 bases. Trimming cost V 8 bases and J 4 bases, with 23 bases left between them. The CDR3 length is 16 residues. The V gene's germline CDR1 is MDHEN and CDR2 SYDVKM.

CDR3 nucleotides: TGTGCCAGCAGTTACCCTGCGGACACCGGGGAGCTGTTTTTT. Translation: CASSYPADTGELFF. The chain links TRBV6-6 to TRBJ2-2; D uncertain. In germline, CDR1 is MNHNY, CDR2 SVGAGI (reference sequence). The CDR3 runs to 14 residues. Trimming left V 2 bases short and J 3 bases short, with 7 bases between.

This rearrangement joins TRBV5-1 to TRBJ2-7; weak D call: TRBD1 (6 bases). CDR3 length equals 13 residues. Germline loops: CDR1 SGHRS, CDR2 YFSETQ. Trimming removed 4 bases from V and 3 bases from J, with 11 bases in between. DNA for the CDR3: TGCGCCAGCAGCCTGGACAGCCACTACGAGCAGTACTTC. This codes for CASSLDSHYEQYF.

This chain connects TRBV5-6 to TRBJ2-7; 10 positions agree with TRBD1. CDR3 length: 14 amino acids. Per germline, CDR1 SGHDT and CDR2 YYEEEE. J lost 2 bases, V lost 4 bases, and 3 bases had no gene match. The CDR3 DNA sequence: TGTGCCAGCAGCCTAGGGACAGGGGCCTACGAGCAGTACTTC. Protein sequence: CASSLGTGAYEQYF.

This chain links TRBV21-1 with TRBJ2-2. TRBV21-1 represents a pseudogene. There are 15 residues in the CDR3. DNA of the CDR3: TGTGCCAGCAGCAAAGGGGATCGGCATACCGGGGAGCTGTTTTTT. This sequence encodes CASSKGDRHTGELFF.